The 7 T cell receptor beta chains presented below share a single source sample, sequenced in a study of blood T cells in healthy people across ages. A sample-barcoded 5' primer and a J-beta primer mix were used in a second PCR of about 7 to 12 cycles. A single record per CDR3 protein comes from TCRdb applying MiXCR to the 5' RACE reads. The table has about 670,000 distinct CDR3 sequences, approximately 52% seen once. The sample consisted of blood. The source is a woman older than 75 in good health.

The table lists this clonotype with a few counts. The chain links TRBV6-5 to TRBJ2-2; 10 bases align to TRBD1. V gave up 10 bases and J gave up 6 bases; unmatched junction bases: 8. Looked up from germline, CDR1 is MNHEY and CDR2 is SVGAGI. The CDR3 is 14 residues long. This chain's CDR3 is CATWGQGSPGELFF. The DNA of the CDR3 is TGTGCCACCTGGGGACAGGGGAGTCCCGGGGAGCTGTTTTTT.

This chain connects TRBV28 to TRBJ1-5; maybe TRBD1 (6 bases). This CDR3 is 12 amino acids long. The germline CDR1 and CDR2 sequences are MDHEN and SYDVKM. Trimming pared 10 bases from V and 4 bases from J, leaving 11 bases between. The CDR3 DNA is TGTGCCATCTGGGGGACAAATCAGCCCCAGCATTTT. Encoded protein: CAIWGTNQPQHF.

The chain links TRBV7-2 to TRBJ2-2, with a tentative D call TRBD2 (5 bases). V was shortened by 5 bases and J by 5 bases, with 12 bases between the two germline ends. This CDR3 region has 14 residues. In germline, CDR1 is SGHTA, CDR2 FQGNSA. Here the CDR3 DNA reads TGTGCCAGCAGCGTACAACGGGGTACCGGGGAGCTGTTTTTT. Its protein product is CASSVQRGTGELFF.

The J gene is TRBJ2-4, the V gene TRBV20-1; D might be TRBD1 (5 bases). The V gene's germline CDR1 is DFQATT and CDR2 SNEGSKA (reference sequence). The germline V and J ends were trimmed by 6 bases and 0 bases, with 15 bases remaining between them. The CDR3 sequence is 15 residues long. CDR3 nucleotide sequence: TGCAGTGCCCTACCGACAGTTCTAGCCAAAAACATTCAGTACTTC. Translated, it gives CSALPTVLAKNIQYF.

This clonotype was recorded at least ten times. The V call is TRBV12-3 or TRBV12-4, the J call TRBJ2-3; D unresolved. V was cut by 2 bases and J by 10 bases, with 10 bases left in between. The CDR3 has 12 amino acids. The CDR3 DNA reads TGTGCCAGCAGTTTACAGGCTCCCCCGCAGTATTTT. Amino acid sequence: CASSLQAPPQYF.

Comments on this clonotype: A read error is possible here, since a much larger clone lies one base away. The chain employs TRBV4-1 and TRBJ2-3; D possibly uses TRBD1 or TRBD2 (5 bases each). Germline values: CDR1 MGHRA, CDR2 YSYEKL. This CDR3 is 16 amino acids long. The CDR3, as DNA: TGCGCCAGCAGCCAGAGTAGAGGGGATGGCCCAGATATGCAGTATTTT. This encodes CASSQSRGDGPDMQYF.

This clonotype was seen once. V and J are TRBV5-1 and TRBJ1-4; the D gene is possibly TRBD1 (5 bases). The CDR3 spans 14 residues. V gave up 6 bases and J gave up 5 bases, with 14 bases separating them. The germline gives CDR1 SGHRS, CDR2 YFSETQ. CDR3 sequence reads: CASKSGTSNEKLFF. CDR3 sequence (DNA): TGCGCCAGCAAGTCCGGGACTTCAAATGAAAAACTGTTTTTT.